This T cell receptor beta chain was recovered during a study of cytomegalovirus exposure and HLA in healthy donors. Whole-study findings and limits: Some TCR beta chains (over 150 of them) were listed as cytomegalovirus-associated. Reports credit the classifier with highly specific, highly sensitive diagnosis of cytomegalovirus status.

PCR was performed using 60 Vbeta and 13 Jbeta primers. Data came from immunoSEQ multiplex PCR; TCRdb stores just in-frame clones and leaves some out. The sample includes around 150,000 clones, approximately 80% of them seen just once. Concerning this clone: The antigen remains undetermined.

Healthy donors of bone marrow made up the group. The CDR3 has 20 amino acids. CDR1 and CDR2 from the germline V gene are SGHVS and FQNEAQ. V shed 3 bases and J shed 1 base, with 27 bases lying between them. The clonotype originates from a man aged 25 to 45 in good health and CMV-seronegative. Sequences were obtained from PBMCs. The chain is built from TRBV7-8 and TRBJ1-1; tentative D call: TRBD1 (6 bases). The CDR3 DNA reads as TGTGCCAGCAGCTTGATAGATACCAGGGACACCAGACTAAGGAACACTGAAGCTTTCTTT. Translating it yields CASSLIDTRDTRLRNTEAFF.